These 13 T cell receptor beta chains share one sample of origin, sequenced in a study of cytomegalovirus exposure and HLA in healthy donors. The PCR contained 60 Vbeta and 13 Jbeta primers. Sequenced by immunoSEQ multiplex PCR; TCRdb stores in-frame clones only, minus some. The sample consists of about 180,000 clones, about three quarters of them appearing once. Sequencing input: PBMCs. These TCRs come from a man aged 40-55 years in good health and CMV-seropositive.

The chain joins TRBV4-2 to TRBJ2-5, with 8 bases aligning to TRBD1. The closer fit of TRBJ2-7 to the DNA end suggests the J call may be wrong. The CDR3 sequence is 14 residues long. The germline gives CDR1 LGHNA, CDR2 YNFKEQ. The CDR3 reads CASSPSDRGYEQYF. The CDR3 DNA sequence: TGTGCCAGCAGCCCTTCAGACAGGGGCTACGAGCAGTACTTC.

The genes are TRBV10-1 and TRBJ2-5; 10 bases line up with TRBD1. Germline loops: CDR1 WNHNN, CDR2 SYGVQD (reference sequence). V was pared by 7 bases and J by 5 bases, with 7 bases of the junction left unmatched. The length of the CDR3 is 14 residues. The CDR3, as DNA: TGCGCCAGCACCGGGACAGGGGTTCGGGAGACCCAGTACTTC. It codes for CASTGTGVRETQYF.

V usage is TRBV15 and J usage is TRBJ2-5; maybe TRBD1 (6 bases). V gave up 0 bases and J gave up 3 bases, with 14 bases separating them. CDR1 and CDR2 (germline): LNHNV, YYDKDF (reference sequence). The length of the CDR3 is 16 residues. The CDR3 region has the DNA TGTGCCACCAGCAGAGACCGCCAAGGGGGAAAAGAGACCCAGTACTTC. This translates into CATSRDRQGGKETQYF.

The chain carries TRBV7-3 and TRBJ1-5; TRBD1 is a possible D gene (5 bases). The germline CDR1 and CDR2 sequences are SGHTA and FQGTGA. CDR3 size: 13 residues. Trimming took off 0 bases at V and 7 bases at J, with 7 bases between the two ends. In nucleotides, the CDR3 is TGTGCCAGCAGCTTAACTAGGGGCCAGCCCCAGCATTTT. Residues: CASSLTRGQPQHF.

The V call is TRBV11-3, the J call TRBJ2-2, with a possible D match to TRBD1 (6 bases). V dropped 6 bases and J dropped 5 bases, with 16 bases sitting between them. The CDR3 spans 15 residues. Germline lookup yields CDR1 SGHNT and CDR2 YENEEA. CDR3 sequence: CASSVKTGRTGELFF. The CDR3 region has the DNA TGTGCCAGCAGTGTAAAGACAGGTCGGACCGGGGAGCTGTTTTTT.

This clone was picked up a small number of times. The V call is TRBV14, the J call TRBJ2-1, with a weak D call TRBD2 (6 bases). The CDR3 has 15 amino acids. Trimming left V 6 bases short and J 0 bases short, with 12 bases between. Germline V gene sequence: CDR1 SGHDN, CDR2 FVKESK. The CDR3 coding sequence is TGTGCCAGCAGGCTAGCGCTAAGCTCCTACAATGAGCAGTTCTTC. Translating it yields CASRLALSSYNEQFF.

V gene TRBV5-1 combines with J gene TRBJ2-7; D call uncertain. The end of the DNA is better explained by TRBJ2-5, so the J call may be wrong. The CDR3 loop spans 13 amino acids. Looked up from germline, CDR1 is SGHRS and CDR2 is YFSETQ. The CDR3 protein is CASSLTNQETQYF. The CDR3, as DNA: TGCGCCAGCAGTCTGACAAACCAAGAGACCCAGTACTTC.

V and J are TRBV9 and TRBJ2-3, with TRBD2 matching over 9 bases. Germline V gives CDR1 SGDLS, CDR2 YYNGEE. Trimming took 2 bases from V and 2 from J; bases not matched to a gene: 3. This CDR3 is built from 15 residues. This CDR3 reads CASSVSSGTTDTQYF. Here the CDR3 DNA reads TGTGCCAGCAGCGTTTCTAGCGGGACCACAGATACGCAGTATTTT.

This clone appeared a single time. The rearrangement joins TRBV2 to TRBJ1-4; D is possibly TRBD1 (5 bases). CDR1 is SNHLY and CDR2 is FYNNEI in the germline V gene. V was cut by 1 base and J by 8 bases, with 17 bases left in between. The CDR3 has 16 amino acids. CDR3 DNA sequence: TGTGCCAGCAGTGAAGGATTCAGGACAACTGGGGAAAAACTGTTTTTT. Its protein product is CASSEGFRTTGEKLFF.

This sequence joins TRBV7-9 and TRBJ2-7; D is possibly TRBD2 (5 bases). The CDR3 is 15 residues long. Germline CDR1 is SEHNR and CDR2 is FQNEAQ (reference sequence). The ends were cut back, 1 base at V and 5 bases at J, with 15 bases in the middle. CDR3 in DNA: TGTGCCAGCAGCTTAGGAGGGAGTCTTGGTAACGAGCAGTACTTC. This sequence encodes CASSLGGSLGNEQYF.

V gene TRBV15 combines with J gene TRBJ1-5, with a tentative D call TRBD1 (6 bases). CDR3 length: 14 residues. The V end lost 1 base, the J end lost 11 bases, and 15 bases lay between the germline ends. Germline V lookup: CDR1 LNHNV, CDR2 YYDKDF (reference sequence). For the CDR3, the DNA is TGTGCCACCAGCAGAGGTTGGGGGCGGGAGGCCCAGCATTTT. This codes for CATSRGWGREAQHF.

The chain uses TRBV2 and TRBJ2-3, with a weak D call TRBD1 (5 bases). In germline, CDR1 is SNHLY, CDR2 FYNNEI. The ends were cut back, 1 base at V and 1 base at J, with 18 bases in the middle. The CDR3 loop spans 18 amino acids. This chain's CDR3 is CASSEDGGWGRGTDTQYF. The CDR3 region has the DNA TGTGCCAGCAGTGAAGATGGTGGCTGGGGCAGGGGCACAGATACGCAGTATTTT.

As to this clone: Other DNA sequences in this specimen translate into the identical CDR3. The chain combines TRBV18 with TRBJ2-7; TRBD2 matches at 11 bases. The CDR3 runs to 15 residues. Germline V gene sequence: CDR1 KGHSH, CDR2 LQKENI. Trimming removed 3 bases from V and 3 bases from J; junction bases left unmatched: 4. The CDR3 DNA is TGTGCCAGCTCACCCCGACTAGCGGGGCTCTACGAGCAGTACTTC. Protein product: CASSPRLAGLYEQYF.